The source of this T cell receptor (beta chain) is a study of spatial heterogeneity in lung cancer. Study summary: Combinations of a unique TCR and a UMI were tallied in raw reads, and on average each appeared more than ten times.

This clonotype was seen more than once but under ten times. The time point: sample taken at primary tumor resection. The sequenced material consisted of unsorted whole RNA from tumor, nontumor lung or frozen PBMC. The donor group consisted of roughly 70 patients who had untreated, early-stage non-small cell lung cancer. Looked up from germline, CDR1 is KGHSY and CDR2 is FQNENV. V was clipped by 2 bases and J by 5 bases, with 9 bases between them. CDR3 length: 14 amino acids. A unique molecular identifier was carried by every single TCR cDNA molecule. Each CDR3 protein is one row after TCRdb ran MiXCR on the 5' RACE reads. Here the sample spans tens of thousands of distinct CDR3 sequences, less than 6% being singletons.

The source was PBMCs, collected at surgery. The chain links TRBV16 to TRBJ1-4, with a weak D call TRBD1 (5 bases). The receptor was derived from a male donor with early-stage non-small cell lung cancer. DNA for the CDR3: TGTGCCAGCAGCCAAATGGACAACAATGAAAAACTGTTTTTT. Its protein product is CASSQMDNNEKLFF.